Each of the 11 T cell receptor beta chains below was sequenced from the same sample in a study of T cell changes during pregnancy in multiple sclerosis. Libraries were prepared by immunoSEQ multiplex PCR; TCRdb keeps only in-frame clonotypes and omits some of them. The sample contains 30,000 to 35,000 clones, 70% to 90% of which appear only once. This material consisted of CD8+ T cells from peripheral blood mononuclear cells, taken in the third trimester of pregnancy. The receptors stem from a female donor with multiple sclerosis, enrolled in a pregnancy study.

The V call is TRBV19, the J call TRBJ2-3; 7 bases map to TRBD2. Trimming removed 5 bases from V and 0 bases from J; junction bases left unmatched: 5. Germline V gene lookup returns CDR1 LNHDA and CDR2 SQIVND (reference sequence). The CDR3 length is 15 residues. Here the CDR3 reads CASSVSGASTDTQYF. CDR3 DNA sequence: TGTGCCAGTAGTGTGAGCGGGGCTAGCACAGATACGCAGTATTTT. The whole variable domain, filled in from reference TRBV19 and TRBJ2-3, reads DGGITQSPKYLFRKEGQNVTLSCEQNLNHDAMYWYRQDPGQGLRLIYYSQIVNDFQKGDIAEGYSVSREKKESFPLTVTSAQKNPTAFYLCASSVSGASTDTQYFGPGTRLTVL.

The V and J genes are TRBV5-1 and TRBJ1-1, with a possible D match to TRBD1 (5 bases). Germline CDR1 and CDR2: SGHRS and YFSETQ. This CDR3 contains 14 residues. V lost 4 bases and J 2 bases, leaving 12 bases between the germline ends. In DNA form, the CDR3 reads TGCGCCAGCAGCCTTCAGGGCTACAACACTGAAGCTTTCTTT. Amino acids: CASSLQGYNTEAFF.

The chain has TRBV9 and TRBJ2-3; 11 bases are shared with TRBD2. The CDR3 is 15 residues long. The germline V gene encodes CDR1 SGDLS and CDR2 YYNGEE. J lost 4 bases, V lost 4 bases, and 5 bases had no gene match. This CDR3 reads CASSPGLAGPDTQYF. The CDR3 nucleotides are TGTGCCAGCAGCCCCGGACTAGCGGGTCCAGATACGCAGTATTTT.

The rearrangement links TRBV28 to TRBJ2-5; D possibly corresponds to TRBD1 (6 bases). This CDR3 has 12 amino acids. V was trimmed by 6 bases and J by 5 bases, leaving 10 bases between them. CDR1 is MDHEN, CDR2 SYDVKM, per germline. The CDR3 DNA reads TGTGCCAGCAGGGGGGCCGGGGAGACCCAGTACTTC. This translates into CASRGAGETQYF.

CDR3 bases: TGTGCCAGCAGCGAAACGCCCACAGGGTATGCGAACACCGGGGAGCTGTTTTTT. It encodes CASSETPTGYANTGELFF. The chain couples TRBV5-6 to TRBJ2-2; tentative D call: TRBD1 (6 bases). The V and J ends lost 4 bases and 0 bases respectively, with 19 bases between them. The CDR3 is 18 residues long. Germline V gene sequence: CDR1 SGHDT, CDR2 YYEEEE.

The V call is TRBV9, the J call TRBJ1-2; D not certain. Germline loops: CDR1 SGDLS, CDR2 YYNGEE. The V end was cut by 5 bases, the J end by 4 bases, with 12 bases between. This CDR3 contains 13 residues. The CDR3 is CASSRNSGYGYTF. For the CDR3, the DNA is TGTGCCAGCAGTCGTAACAGCGGCTATGGCTACACCTTC. Supplemented by reference TRBV9 and TRBJ1-2, the full variable domain reads DSGVTQTPKHLITATGQRVTLRCSPRSGDLSVYWYQQSLDQGLQFLIQYYNGEERAKGNILERFSAQQFPDLHSELNLSSLELGDSALYFCASSRNSGYGYTFGSGTRLTVV.

The chain is built from TRBV19 and TRBJ1-1; D not certain. V was clipped by 2 bases and J by 6 bases, with 4 bases between them. Germline assignment: CDR1 LNHDA and CDR2 SQIVND (reference sequence). The CDR3 extends over 11 amino acids. CDR3 bases: TGTGCCAGTAGTATACCGGCTGAAGCTTTCTTT. This gives the protein CASSIPAEAFF.

This clone was found once. The chain is built from TRBV13 and TRBJ1-6; 9 nucleotides align to TRBD1. Trimming removed 4 bases from V and 7 bases from J; junction bases left unmatched: 5. The CDR3 is 15 residues long. The V gene's germline CDR1 is PRHDT and CDR2 FYEKMQ (reference sequence). The DNA of the CDR3 is TGTGCCAGCAGCTCCGGGACAGGGTGGAATTCACCCCTCCACTTT. It yields the protein CASSSGTGWNSPLHF.

This clone was found a few times. V is TRBV7-9 and J is TRBJ2-6, with D possibly being TRBD1 (6 bases). The CDR3 is 15 residues long. The germline gives CDR1 SEHNR, CDR2 FQNEAQ (reference sequence). Trimming removed 5 bases at V and 4 bases at J, with 12 bases between. The CDR3 loop is CASSQKGTGANVLTF. The CDR3 nucleotides read TGTGCCAGCAGCCAAAAAGGGACAGGGGCCAACGTCCTGACTTTC.

The chain combines TRBV11-2 with TRBJ1-3; D is perhaps TRBD1 (6 bases). This CDR3 comprises 16 residues. CDR1 and CDR2 from the germline V gene are SGHAT and FQNNGV. The V gene lost 5 bases and the J gene lost 0 bases, with 14 bases spanning the gap. This CDR3 reads CASSPHDRYSGNTIYF. In DNA, the CDR3 is TGTGCCAGCAGCCCCCACGACAGGTACTCTGGAAACACCATATATTTT.

V gene TRBV4-1 combines with J gene TRBJ1-1; D is perhaps TRBD1 (6 bases). CDR1 and CDR2 (germline): MGHRA, YSYEKL. V dropped 4 bases and J dropped 2 bases, with 14 bases sitting between them. The CDR3 is made up of 15 amino acids. CDR3 bases: TGCGCCAGCAGCCCTTCCCTGGGGGCCAACACTGAAGCTTTCTTT. Translation: CASSPSLGANTEAFF.